These 9 T cell receptor beta chains came from one sample sequenced in a study of blood T cell repertoires in COVID-19. Assay: immunoSEQ multiplex PCR; the TCRdb copy retains only in-frame clones and omits some. The data hold roughly 300,000 clones, with around 90% observed a single time. Specimen: PBMCs or T cells enriched from blood (not recorded which). Receptors were obtained from a woman under 40 who had recovered from COVID-19.

CDR3 loop: CASSLLRDRLNTGELFF. The CDR3 DNA follows: TGTGCCAGCAGCTTACTTAGGGACAGGCTGAACACCGGGGAGCTGTTTTTT. The J gene is TRBJ2-2, the V gene TRBV7-3; 8 bases map to TRBD1. The germline V gene has CDR1 SGHTA and CDR2 FQGTGA. The CDR3 extends over 17 amino acids. V shed 2 bases, J shed 1 base, and the junction held 6 bases outside the gene matches.

The chain has TRBV7-9 and TRBJ1-1, with D tentatively TRBD1 (5 bases). The germline V gene encodes CDR1 SEHNR and CDR2 FQNEAQ (reference sequence). V was cut by 2 bases and J by 5 bases, with 15 bases left in between. The CDR3 is 15 amino acids. CDR3: CASSLSQVPGTEAFF. As DNA, the CDR3 is TGTGCCAGCAGCTTATCTCAGGTTCCAGGGACTGAAGCTTTCTTT.

The chain employs TRBV6-5 and TRBJ1-3, with a possible D match to TRBD1 (5 bases). The V gene's germline CDR1 is MNHEY and CDR2 SVGAGI. Trimming removed 2 bases at V and 2 bases at J, with 7 bases between. This CDR3 comprises 14 residues. Written as DNA, the CDR3 is TGTGCCAGCAGTTACGGGACTGCTGGAAACACCATATATTTT. It translates to CASSYGTAGNTIYF.

A single count supports this clone. This sequence joins TRBV2 and TRBJ2-1; 7 positions agree with TRBD2. The CDR3 has 14 amino acids. With 6 bases clipped from V and 4 bases from J, the junction kept 6 bases outside the gene matches. Germline CDR1 and CDR2: SNHLY and FYNNEI. CDR3: CASSTSAGYNEQFF. The CDR3 DNA sequence: TGTGCCAGCAGCACTAGCGCCGGGTACAATGAGCAGTTCTTC.

The CDR3, as DNA: TGTGCCAGCAGCTTGGGTTTAGCGGATACCTACAATGAGCAGTTCTTC. Its translation: CASSLGLADTYNEQFF. The rearrangement links TRBV11-3 to TRBJ2-1; the D gene is possibly TRBD2 (6 bases). The CDR3 contains 16 residues. Between the trimmed V and J ends, which lost 3 bases and 2 bases, there was a span of 14 bases. CDR1 and CDR2 (germline): SGHNT, YENEEA.

The CDR3 reads CASSQGHGNQPQHF. CDR3 nucleotides: TGTGCCAGCAGTCAGGGGCACGGCAATCAGCCCCAGCATTTT. The rearrangement joins TRBV25-1 to TRBJ1-5; a possible D gene is TRBD1 (6 bases). The CDR3 loop spans 14 amino acids. Trimming cost V 5 bases and J 2 bases, with 10 bases left between them. The germline V gene encodes CDR1 MGHDK and CDR2 SYGVNS.

The chain has TRBV24-1 and TRBJ1-2; 10 positions agree with TRBD1. The CDR3 loop spans 13 amino acids. Germline trimming cut 9 bases from V and 4 bases from J; bases unmatched to any gene: 4. Germline CDR1 reads KGHDR; CDR2 reads SFDVKD. CDR3: CATGTGEVYGYTF. CDR3 nucleotide sequence: TGTGCCACCGGGACAGGGGAGGTCTATGGCTACACCTTC.

The chain combines TRBV2 with TRBJ2-1; 7 bases are a match to TRBD2. V lost 2 bases, J lost 2 bases, and 6 bases stayed unmatched. The CDR3 covers 16 residues. CDR1 is SNHLY, CDR2 FYNNEI, per germline. This chain's CDR3 is CASSELMLAAYNEQFF. CDR3 DNA sequence: TGTGCCAGCAGTGAACTTATGCTAGCGGCCTACAATGAGCAGTTCTTC.

This chain connects TRBV6-5 to TRBJ2-2; weak D call: TRBD2 (6 bases). CDR3 size: 15 residues. V was trimmed by 7 bases and J by 4 bases, leaving 16 bases between them. CDR1 and CDR2 from the germline V gene are MNHEY and SVGAGI. The CDR3 sequence: CASIGTTSSTGELFF. In nucleotides, the CDR3 is TGTGCCAGCATCGGCACAACTAGCAGCACCGGGGAGCTGTTTTTT.